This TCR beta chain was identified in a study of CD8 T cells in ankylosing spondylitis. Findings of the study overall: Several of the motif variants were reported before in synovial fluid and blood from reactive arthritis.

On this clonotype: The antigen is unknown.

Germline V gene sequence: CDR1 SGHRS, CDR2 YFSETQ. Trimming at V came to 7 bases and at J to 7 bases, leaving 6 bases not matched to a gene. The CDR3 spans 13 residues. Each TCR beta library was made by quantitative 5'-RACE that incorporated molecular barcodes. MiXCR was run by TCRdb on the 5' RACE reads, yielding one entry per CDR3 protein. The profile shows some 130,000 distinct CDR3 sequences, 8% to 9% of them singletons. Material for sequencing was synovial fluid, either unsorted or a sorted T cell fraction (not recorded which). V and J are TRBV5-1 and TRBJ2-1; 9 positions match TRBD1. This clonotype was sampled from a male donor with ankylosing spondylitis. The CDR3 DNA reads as TGCGCCAGCGGGGACAGGGTCAGGAATGAGCAGTTCTTC. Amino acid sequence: CASGDRVRNEQFF.